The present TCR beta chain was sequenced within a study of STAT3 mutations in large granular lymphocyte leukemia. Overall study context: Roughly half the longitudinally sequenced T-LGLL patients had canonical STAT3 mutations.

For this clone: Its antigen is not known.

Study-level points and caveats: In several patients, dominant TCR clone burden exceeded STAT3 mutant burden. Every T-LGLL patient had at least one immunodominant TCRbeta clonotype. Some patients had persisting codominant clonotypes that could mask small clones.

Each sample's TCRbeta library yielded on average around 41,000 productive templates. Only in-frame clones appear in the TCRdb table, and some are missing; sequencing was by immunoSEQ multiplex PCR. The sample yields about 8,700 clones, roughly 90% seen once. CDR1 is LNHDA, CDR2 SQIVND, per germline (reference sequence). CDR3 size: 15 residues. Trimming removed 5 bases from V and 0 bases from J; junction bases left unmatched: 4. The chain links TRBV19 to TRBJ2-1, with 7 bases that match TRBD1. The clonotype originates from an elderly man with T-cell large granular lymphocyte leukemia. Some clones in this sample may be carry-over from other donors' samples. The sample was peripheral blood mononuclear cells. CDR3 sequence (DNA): TGTGCCAGTAGTTTAGGGGGCAGCTCCTACAATGAGCAGTTCTTC. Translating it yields CASSLGGSSYNEQFF.